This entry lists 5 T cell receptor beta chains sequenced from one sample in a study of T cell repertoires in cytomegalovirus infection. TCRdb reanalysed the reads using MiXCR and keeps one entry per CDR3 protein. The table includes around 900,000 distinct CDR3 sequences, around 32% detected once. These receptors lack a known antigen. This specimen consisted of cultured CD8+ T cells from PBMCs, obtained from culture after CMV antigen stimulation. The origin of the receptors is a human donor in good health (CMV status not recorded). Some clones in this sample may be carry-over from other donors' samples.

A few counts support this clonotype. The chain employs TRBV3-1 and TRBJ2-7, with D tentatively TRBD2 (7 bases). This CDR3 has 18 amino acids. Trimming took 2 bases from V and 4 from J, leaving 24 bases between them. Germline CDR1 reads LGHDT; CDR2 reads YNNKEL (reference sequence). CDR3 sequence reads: CASSQNPHVAGAPYEQYF. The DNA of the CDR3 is TGTGCCAGCAGCCAAAACCCGCATGTGGCGGGGGCCCCTTACGAGCAGTACTTC.

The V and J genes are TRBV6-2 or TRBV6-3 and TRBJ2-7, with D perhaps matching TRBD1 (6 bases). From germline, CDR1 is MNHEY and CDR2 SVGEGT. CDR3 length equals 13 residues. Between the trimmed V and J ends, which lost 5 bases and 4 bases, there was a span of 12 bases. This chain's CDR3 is CASSKTGFYEQYV. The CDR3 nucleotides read TGTGCCAGCAGTAAAACAGGGTTTTACGAGCAGTACGTC.

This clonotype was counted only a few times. CDR3 nucleotides: TGTGCCAGCAGCCAACCGGGAAGGATGAACACTGAAGCTTTCTTT. The encoded protein is CASSQPGRMNTEAFF. The genes are TRBV7-9 and TRBJ1-1, with D unclear. Germline CDR1 is SEHNR and CDR2 is FQNEAQ (reference sequence). The CDR3 runs 15 residues. V dropped 5 bases and J dropped 0 bases, with 13 bases sitting between them.

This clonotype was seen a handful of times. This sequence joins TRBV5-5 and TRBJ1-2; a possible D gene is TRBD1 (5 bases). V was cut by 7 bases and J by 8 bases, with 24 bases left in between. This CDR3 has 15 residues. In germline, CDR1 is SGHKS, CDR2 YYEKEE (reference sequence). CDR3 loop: CASYFESAPEGGYTF. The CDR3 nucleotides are TGTGCCAGCTATTTCGAGTCGGCCCCAGAGGGGGGCTACACCTTC.

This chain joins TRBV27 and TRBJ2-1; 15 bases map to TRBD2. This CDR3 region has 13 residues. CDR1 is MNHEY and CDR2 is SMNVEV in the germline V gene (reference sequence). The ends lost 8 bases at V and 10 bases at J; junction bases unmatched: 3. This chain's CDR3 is CASRTSGRGEQFF. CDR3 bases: TGTGCCAGCCGGACTAGCGGGAGGGGAGAGCAGTTCTTC.